Here is one T cell receptor (beta chain) with its context. No antigen is known for it. Patients were all untreated before their thyroid surgery. CDR1 and CDR2 from the germline V gene are SGHRS and YFSETQ. This CDR3 is built from 14 residues. V was trimmed by 3 bases and J by 1 base, leaving 7 bases between them. The data belong to a study of metastatic and nonmetastatic thyroid tumors. Study-wide context: Repertoire comparison spanned blood and tumor or nodule tissue of malignant and benign thyroid patients. Study-wide results and limits: TCR beta diversity was reportedly significantly higher in malignant thyroid tumors than benign nodules, in blood and tumor.

Source study methods: The study took CDR3 differences across clinicopathological groups and made a distant-metastasis classifier for papillary thyroid cancer from them. TCRdb reanalyzed the PCR reads with MiXCR. The V and J calls were not made by the authors but by TCRdb's processing. The data show over 20,000 clones, around 30% seen once. This sequence was found in a female donor with papillary thyroid cancer or a benign thyroid nodule (not recorded which). Some clones in this sample may be carry-over from other donors' samples. Sequenced material: blood. The chain links TRBV5-1 to TRBJ2-2; D may correspond to TRBD1 or TRBD2 (5 bases each). The CDR3 DNA is TGCGCCAGCAGCTCGGGGCAGAACACCGGGGAGCTGTTTTTT. Its translation: CASSSGQNTGELFF.